The clone carrying this TCR beta chain was observed once. This entry belongs to a study of blood T cell repertoires in COVID-19. Method: immunoSEQ multiplex PCR; TCRdb's copy keeps in-frame clones and lacks some. Of 250,000 to 300,000 clones listed, around 87% are singletons. Patients in Seattle were enrolled during active infection, then followed longitudinally. Material for sequencing was peripheral blood. This receptor was taken from a woman aged 55-75 years with COVID-19, enrolled during active disease.

The CDR3 spells CASSLGGQRNEKLFF. The CDR3 region has the DNA TGTGCCAGCAGCTTAGGGGGGCAGCGAAATGAAAAACTGTTTTTT. V and J are TRBV7-2 and TRBJ1-4; possible D gene TRBD1, 6 bases. The CDR3 has 15 residues. The germline V gene has CDR1 SGHTA and CDR2 FQGNSA. V lost 1 base, J lost 5 bases, and 11 bases lay in between.